This T cell receptor (beta chain) was identified in a study of molecular identifiers for immune sequencing clone quantification (dated by TCRdb to the late 2010s). Describing the broader study: In a replicate experiment, RNA from about 21,000 or 97,000 naive CD8 T cells was split into five aliquots, four of which were sequenced. The study was a methods study using CD8 T cells to benchmark molecular-identifier clustering-based TCR repertoire sequencing (MIDCIRS) and TCR RNA copy counting.

General findings and caveats noted by the study authors: Spiked-in Jurkat TCR RNA (around eleven copies' worth), which is not part of the donor repertoire, was contained in the naive libraries. Highly expanded clone sizes could be underestimated because identical TCR molecules may share a barcode. Approximately 3.1 recovered TCR RNA copies per cell were obtained by modeling, versus around 10 by digital PCR, implying a capture efficiency of roughly 32%. Clones above 20 RNA copies held over 99% of molecules in CMV-specific effector cells but under 1% in naive cells. Spiked-in Jurkat TCR RNA equivalent to a single cell was reported to be detectable even among 980,000 or so naive CD8 T cells. When barcode sub-clustering was not used, chimeric consensus sequences inflated TCR diversity, with chimeras reaching as high as 47%.

This clonotype appeared a few times. What antigen it recognizes has not been identified. Base qualities are not at hand, and no much larger clone is one base apart. Receptor amplification or capture employed PCR. Sequencing relied on a NextSeq 500. Preparation of bulk TCR libraries followed a previously described approach, with the TCR primers listed in Table S5. Total RNA was purified with the Qiagen AllPrep DNA/RNA kit. Before analysis, reads from multiple sequencing runs of one library were combined. Processing in the source paper ran as follows. Reads were retained only if the reads had an exact TCR constant sequence, and the retained reads were trimmed to 150 nt and grouped according to their 12-nt molecular barcodes. Reads within each barcode group were sub-clustered using a 15% Levenshtein threshold, and quality-weighted consensus sequences were constructed for each RNA molecule. Non-functional sequences were removed, as were lower-count sequences one edit away from another. Based on fitting two negative binomial distributions, any barcode sub-cluster with under 20% of the maximum read count was discarded. The raw public reads went through TCRdb reprocessing: fastp at Q25, MiXCR clone calling, in-frame beta chains kept. Each record represents a unique CDR3 protein, reported with the most common genes and DNA among its rows. TCRdb, not the authors, supplied the V and J calls. The sample includes approximately 590,000 distinct CDR3 sequences, with approximately 24% observed a single time. Jointly, the top ten make up about 0.81% of the sample.

The junction carries 16 bases between V and J, which are trimmed by 6 bases and 2 bases respectively. Its CDR3 holds 16 amino acids, cysteine through phenylalanine. Kept here is only the CDR3 DNA, which spans 48 bases and is read in frame from base 1. The germline V gene sets CDR1 to MNHEY and CDR2 to SVGAGI. Libraries of naive CD8 T cells were built from anywhere between about 17,000 and 1,000,000 sorted cells, with 10%, 30% or 50% of the purified RNA used. Naive CD8 T cells, defined as CD8+CD4-CCR7+CD45RA+, were FACS-sorted into RLT Plus buffer on a BD FACSAria II. To test detection sensitivity, Jurkat RNA equal to ten TCR copies was added to samples of about 17,000-1,100,000 naive CD8 T cells. CD8 T cells were enriched using RosetteSep CD8+ T Cell Enrichment Cocktail and Ficoll-Paque, and the enriched cells then underwent ACK red cell lysis.

The rearranged segments are TRBV6-5 and TRBJ2-2; the D gene remains uncertain. This clonotype originated in a human donor in good health. Some libraries in this study had Jurkat cell RNA spiked in. The sequenced sample consisted of naive CD8+ T cells from blood, with Jurkat cell RNA spiked in. According to the study, the label for this sample's cell subset or site signals: FACS-sorted CD8+CD4-CCR7+CD45RA+ naive T cells. The CDR3 corresponds to CASSPAPNSNTGELFF. The DNA sequence follows: TGTGCCAGCAGCCCCGCGCCGAATAGTAACACCGGGGAGCTGTTTTTT.